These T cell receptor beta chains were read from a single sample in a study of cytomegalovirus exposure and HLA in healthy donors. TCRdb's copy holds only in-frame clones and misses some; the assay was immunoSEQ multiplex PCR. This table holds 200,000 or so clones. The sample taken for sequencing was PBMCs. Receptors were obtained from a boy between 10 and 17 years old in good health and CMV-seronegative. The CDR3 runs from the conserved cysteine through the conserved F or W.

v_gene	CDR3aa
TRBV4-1	CASSQPTAGNGAEAFF
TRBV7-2	CASSLVGAGETQYF
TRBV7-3	CASSLRSLGTQLSGANVLTF
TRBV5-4	CASSWDRGIPIGTDTQYF
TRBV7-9	CASSSGHRGVLWLETQYF
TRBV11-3	CASSTGSSYEQYF
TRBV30	CAWSRTGQIGNIQYF
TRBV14	CASSKQQRTSPLHF
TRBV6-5	CASRVDSGTYGSYTF
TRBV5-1	CASSLERGQPQHF
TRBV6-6	CASRSGPGIRDSPLHF
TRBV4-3	CASSFAREGSYEQYF
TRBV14	CASSQSGLAFYNEQFF
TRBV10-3	CAISQDNSPLHF